The clone carrying this TCR beta chain was detected only once. The data stem from a study of control samples from healthy donors and cancer patients. The data were produced by immunoSEQ multiplex PCR, yet TCRdb's version contains in-frame clones alone and is incomplete. The table shows roughly 200,000 clones, with about 90% occurring only once. V was pared by 2 bases and J by 11 bases, with 8 bases of the junction left unmatched. The germline CDR1 and CDR2 sequences are GTSNPN and SVGIG (reference sequence). CDR3 length: 12 amino acids. The sequenced sample consisted of blood. This TCR derives from a man under 40 in good health. V is TRBV30 and J is TRBJ1-1; 7 positions match TRBD1. The chain's CDR3 is CAWSRQGEDAFF. Here the CDR3 DNA reads TGTGCCTGGAGTCGTCAGGGGGAAGATGCTTTCTTT.